The next 18 T cell receptor beta chains were all read from a single sample in a study of blood T cells in healthy people across ages. Primers used in a second PCR of about 7 to 12 cycles were a sample-barcoded 5' primer and a J-beta primer mix. TCRdb itself ran the 5' RACE reads through MiXCR, one entry per CDR3 protein. This table holds roughly 1,500,000 distinct CDR3 sequences, roughly 40% found once. Sequenced: blood. The receptors here all came from a woman under 30 in good health.

The V gene is TRBV4-1, the J gene TRBJ1-4; 9 nucleotides match TRBD1. Unmatched junction bases numbered 3, after V lost 5 bases and J lost 5 bases. The germline gives CDR1 MGHRA, CDR2 YSYEKL. This CDR3 is 14 amino acids long. The CDR3 DNA follows: TGCGCCAGCAGCGGGACAGGGAGGAATGAAAAACTGTTTTTT. It codes for CASSGTGRNEKLFF.

The chain combines TRBV27 with TRBJ1-5; D gene unclear. This CDR3 has 12 amino acids. Trimming took 3 bases from V and 4 from J, leaving 4 bases between them. From germline, CDR1 is MNHEY and CDR2 SMNVEV (reference sequence). This CDR3 reads CASSFTNQPQHF. Here the CDR3 DNA reads TGTGCCAGCAGTTTTACTAATCAGCCCCAGCATTTT.

This clonotype appeared a few times. The V and J genes are TRBV9 and TRBJ2-7; perhaps TRBD2 as D (5 bases). This CDR3 has 13 residues. From germline, CDR1 is SGDLS and CDR2 YYNGEE. Trimming left V 0 bases short and J 6 bases short, with 10 bases between. The CDR3 DNA is TGTGCCAGCAGCGTAGCTGAGGGTAGCGAGCAGTACTTC. Translating gives CASSVAEGSEQYF.

The chain joins TRBV5-1 to TRBJ2-1; TRBD1 aligns across 9 bases. This CDR3 contains 16 residues. Trimming removed 4 bases from V and 10 bases from J; junction bases left unmatched: 15. Germline lookup yields CDR1 SGHRS and CDR2 YFSETQ. In DNA, the CDR3 is TGCGCCAGCAGCCCGGGACAGGGCAAACCTGGGGGAGAGCAGTTCTTC. Amino acids: CASSPGQGKPGGEQFF.

The chain has TRBV10-3 and TRBJ2-7; D is ambiguous. Germline assignment: CDR1 ENHRY and CDR2 SYGVKD. V lost 2 bases and J lost 0, with 11 bases in between. The CDR3 has 15 residues. The CDR3 bases are TGTGCCATCAGTGAGGAAGGCCATAACTCCTACGAGCAGTACTTC. Translated, it gives CAISEEGHNSYEQYF.

The genes are TRBV6-2 or TRBV6-3 and TRBJ1-1; D not certain. Germline V lookup: CDR1 MNHEY, CDR2 SVGEGT. The CDR3 has 11 residues. Deletions cut 6 bases from V and 8 bases from J, with 10 bases between. The CDR3 sequence: CASRDKWEAFF. The DNA for the CDR3 is TGTGCCAGCAGAGACAAGTGGGAAGCTTTCTTT.

The chain is built from TRBV7-3 and TRBJ2-1, with 8 nucleotides matching TRBD2. Germline V lookup: CDR1 SGHTA, CDR2 FQGTGA. J lost 5 bases, V lost 4 bases, and 7 bases had no gene match. The CDR3 has 15 amino acids. As DNA, the CDR3 is TGTGCCAGCAGCTCCCCGGGGGGGATCGACAATGAGCAGTTCTTC. This sequence encodes CASSSPGGIDNEQFF.

This clonotype was detected a few times. V gene TRBV3-1 combines with J gene TRBJ2-7; D remains ambiguous. Germline CDR1 and CDR2: LGHDT and YNNKEL (reference sequence). V lost 1 base to trimming and J lost 5 bases, with 6 bases between them. The CDR3 sequence is 12 residues long. DNA of the CDR3: TGTGCCAGCAGCCAAGTTTCTCACGAGCAGTACTTC. Residues: CASSQVSHEQYF.

This clonotype turned up a few times. The chain has TRBV6-1 and TRBJ2-1, with D tentatively TRBD1 or TRBD2 (6 bases each). The germline gives CDR1 MNHNS, CDR2 SASEGT. Deletions cut 8 bases from V and 3 bases from J, with 11 bases between. There are 13 residues in the CDR3. CDR3 amino acids: CASPGGVYNEQFF. The CDR3 DNA reads as TGTGCCAGCCCCGGGGGCGTCTACAATGAGCAGTTCTTC.

This clonotype showed up just once. The chain has TRBV10-2 and TRBJ1-1; no clear D. Germline loops: CDR1 WSHSY, CDR2 SAAADI. V lost 0 bases, J lost 11 bases, and 7 bases lay in between. The CDR3 has 11 amino acids. The CDR3 loop reads CASSESWWAFF. CDR3 nucleotides: TGCGCCAGCAGTGAGTCATGGTGGGCTTTCTTT.

The genes are TRBV10-3 and TRBJ2-1, with a tentative D call TRBD2 (6 bases). Germline loops: CDR1 ENHRY, CDR2 SYGVKD. Between the trimmed V and J ends, which lost 5 bases and 8 bases, there was a span of 19 bases. The CDR3 covers 15 residues. The CDR3, as DNA: TGTGCCATCAGTTCCCTAGCGATAAACGGGCATGAGCAGTTCTTC. Protein: CAISSLAINGHEQFF.

The J gene is TRBJ2-3, the V gene TRBV4-2; D gene unclear. The germline CDR1 and CDR2 sequences are LGHNA and YNFKEQ. Trimming left V 0 bases short and J 0 bases short, with 7 bases between. The CDR3 sequence is 15 residues long. CDR3 residues: CASSQDARSTDTQYF. In DNA, the CDR3 is TGTGCCAGCAGCCAAGATGCACGGAGCACAGATACGCAGTATTTT.

The gene calls are TRBV9 and TRBJ2-3; TRBD2 matches at 7 bases. CDR3 length equals 15 residues. The J segment lost 2 bases and the V segment lost 4 bases, leaving 7 bases of the junction unmatched. Germline V gene sequence: CDR1 SGDLS, CDR2 YYNGEE. The CDR3 here is CASSPSGVDTDTQYF. CDR3 coding DNA: TGTGCCAGCAGCCCGAGCGGGGTAGACACAGATACGCAGTATTTT.

The genes are TRBV3-1 and TRBJ2-4; D gene ambiguous. V lost 0 bases, J lost 3 bases, and 9 bases lay in between. CDR3 length equals 15 residues. Germline V gene sequence: CDR1 LGHDT, CDR2 YNNKEL (reference sequence). The DNA for the CDR3 is TGTGCCAGCAGCCAAGATAAATGGCTCAAAAACATTCAGTACTTC. It yields the protein CASSQDKWLKNIQYF. Looking up the rest from reference TRBV3-1 and TRBJ2-4 gives the full variable domain: DTAVSQTPKYLVTQMGNDKSIKCEQNLGHDTMYWYKQDSKKFLKIMFSYNNKELIINETVPNRFSPKSPDKAHLNLHINSLELGDSAVYFCASSQDKWLKNIQYFGAGTRLSVL.

This chain links TRBV2 with TRBJ2-1; D unresolved. Trimming removed 7 bases from V and 1 base from J, with 14 bases in between. The CDR3 covers 15 residues. CDR1 and CDR2 (germline): SNHLY, FYNNEI. The CDR3 sequence is CASIHREASYNEQFF. CDR3 in DNA: TGTGCCAGCATTCACCGCGAGGCGTCCTACAATGAGCAGTTCTTC.

This clonotype was detected only a few times. The rearrangement uses TRBV25-1 and TRBJ1-2; D call uncertain. CDR3 size: 12 residues. The V end was cut by 5 bases, the J end by 4 bases, with 8 bases between. CDR1 and CDR2 from the germline V gene are MGHDK and SYGVNS. This chain's CDR3 is CASSSGIYGYTF. DNA of the CDR3: TGTGCCAGCAGTTCGGGGATCTATGGCTACACCTTC.

The J gene is TRBJ2-5, the V gene TRBV29-1; D might be TRBD1 (5 bases). Germline lookup yields CDR1 SQVTM and CDR2 ANQGSEA. V dropped 3 bases and J dropped 3 bases, with 11 bases sitting between them. This CDR3 spans 13 amino acids. DNA of the CDR3: TGCAGCGTTGAGGCAGGGTGGAAAGAGACCCAGTACTTC. It yields the protein CSVEAGWKETQYF.

The genes are TRBV3-1 and TRBJ2-1, with D possibly matching TRBD1 (6 bases). The CDR3 has 13 amino acids. Germline CDR1 and CDR2: LGHDT and YNNKEL (reference sequence). V was shortened by 1 base and J by 5 bases, with 6 bases between the two germline ends. CDR3 protein: CASSQGDNNEQFF. CDR3 sequence (DNA): TGTGCCAGCAGCCAAGGGGACAACAATGAGCAGTTCTTC.